This T cell receptor beta chain stems from a study of T cells after yellow fever vaccination. In the study overall: Fractions with few cells were prepared using SMART-Seq v4 Ultra Low Input.

Study results and limitations: Most clones from primary vaccination were detected again post-booster (96% CD4, 70% to 90% CD8).

Generation of TCR cDNA used 5'RACE template switching (which added a universal primer site and UMIs). TCRdb re-called the 5' RACE reads with MiXCR, one entry per CDR3 protein. The sample yields some 290,000 distinct CDR3 sequences, about 10% seen once. CDR3 length equals 16 residues. Trimming took off 1 base at V and 0 bases at J, with 12 bases between the two ends. In germline, CDR1 is LGHNA, CDR2 YNFKEQ. This clonotype was observed a handful of times. The antigen remains unidentified. The material was CD4+ T cells sorted from PBMCs, obtained 45 days after the yellow fever booster vaccination. This clonotype originated in a man between 18 and 35 years old who received the YFV17D yellow fever vaccine. The V and J genes are TRBV4-2 and TRBJ1-2; D unresolved. Written as DNA, the CDR3 is TGTGCCAGCAGCCAAGGTGGCCGGGAAGCTAACTATGGCTACACCTTC. It is translated as CASSQGGREANYGYTF.